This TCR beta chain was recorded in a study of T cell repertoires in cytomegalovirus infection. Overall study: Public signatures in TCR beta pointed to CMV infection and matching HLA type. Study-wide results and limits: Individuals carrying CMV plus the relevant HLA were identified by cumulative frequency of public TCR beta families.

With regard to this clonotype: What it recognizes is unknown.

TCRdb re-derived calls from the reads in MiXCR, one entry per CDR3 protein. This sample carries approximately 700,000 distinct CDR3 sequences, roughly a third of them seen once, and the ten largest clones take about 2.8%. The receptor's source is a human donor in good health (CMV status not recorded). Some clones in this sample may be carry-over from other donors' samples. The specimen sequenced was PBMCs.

The CDR3 DNA reads TGTGCCAGCAGAGTAGCGGGAGACGACACGCAGTATTTT. Its translation: CASRVAGDDTQYF. The chain carries TRBV27 and TRBJ2-3, with 9 bases matching TRBD2. Germline-derived CDR1 and CDR2 are MNHEY and SMNVEV (reference sequence). The CDR3 contains 13 residues. V shed 6 bases, J shed 9 bases, and the junction held 7 bases outside the gene matches.